This is a list of T cell receptor beta chains from one sample in a study of molecular identifiers for immune sequencing clone quantification. TCRdb ran MiXCR on the PCR reads and lists one entry per CDR3 protein. Seen here are 90,000 or so distinct CDR3 sequences, approximately 22% observed once, and the top ten hold 1.1%. Material: naive CD8+ T cells from blood, with Jurkat cell RNA spiked in. The receptors originated from a human donor in good health. Some libraries in this study had Jurkat cell RNA spiked in. CDR3s include the opening cysteine and the closing phenylalanine or tryptophan. Fields, in order: J gene, V gene, D gene, clone size, CDR3 DNA, CDR3 protein. D genes are given only for firm matches. Only part of the rows carry a size: once, few, many, or a class if the clone is expanded.

j_call: TRBJ2-7; v_call: TRBV30; d_call: .; clone_size: many; cdr3_nt: TGTGCCTGGAGTGTAGGCAGGGAGCGGTACTTC; cdr3_aa: CAWSVGRERYF
j_call: TRBJ2-7; v_call: TRBV19; d_call: TRBD1; clone_size: .; cdr3_nt: TGTGCCAGTAGCCCCCTACAGTCAGGGGGACAGCAGTACTTC; cdr3_aa: CASSPLQSGGQQYF
j_call: TRBJ2-5; v_call: TRBV7-8; d_call: TRBD2; clone_size: many; cdr3_nt: TGTGCCAGCAGCTTAGCGGATAGCGGGGGAGAGACCCAGTACTTC; cdr3_aa: CASSLADSGGETQYF
j_call: TRBJ1-6; v_call: TRBV5-4; d_call: TRBD1; clone_size: few; cdr3_nt: TGTGCCAGCAGCCCGGGACAGGGTGGGTCCTATAATTCACCCCTCCACTTT; cdr3_aa: CASSPGQGGSYNSPLHF
j_call: TRBJ2-2; v_call: TRBV27; d_call: TRBD1; clone_size: many; cdr3_nt: TGTGCCAGCAGTTCCGGGACAGGGGGCATCGGGGAGCTGTTTTTT; cdr3_aa: CASSSGTGGIGELFF
j_call: TRBJ2-7; v_call: TRBV2; d_call: TRBD2; clone_size: many; cdr3_nt: TGTGCCAGCCTGGAACGCGGGGGGGCCTACGAGCAGTACTTC; cdr3_aa: CASLERGGAYEQYF
j_call: TRBJ1-1; v_call: TRBV28; d_call: .; clone_size: many; cdr3_nt: TGTGCCAGCAGTTTATTAATCGCCCGTCATGAAGCTTTCTTT; cdr3_aa: CASSLLIARHEAFF
j_call: TRBJ1-1; v_call: TRBV7-9; d_call: TRBD1; clone_size: many; cdr3_nt: TGTGCCAGCAGCTTAGCAACAGGGGGAATCACTGAAGCTTTCTTT; cdr3_aa: CASSLATGGITEAFF
j_call: TRBJ2-7; v_call: TRBV6-5; d_call: TRBD1; clone_size: many; cdr3_nt: TGTGCCAGCAGTTACCCGGACAGGAGCTCCTACGAGCAGTACTTC; cdr3_aa: CASSYPDRSSYEQYF
j_call: TRBJ2-1; v_call: TRBV7-9; d_call: .; clone_size: few; cdr3_nt: TGTGCCAGCAGCCCCAGCTTTAGGGACAATGAGCAGTTCTTC; cdr3_aa: CASSPSFRDNEQFF
j_call: TRBJ1-3; v_call: TRBV12-3/TRBV12-4; d_call: .; clone_size: .; cdr3_nt: TGTGCCAGCAGTTTAGGCGCAGCCTCTGGAAACACCATATATTTT; cdr3_aa: CASSLGAASGNTIYF
j_call: TRBJ1-5; v_call: TRBV29-1; d_call: .; clone_size: .; cdr3_nt: TGCAGCGCTAACACCGGCGGTCAGCCCCAGCATTTT; cdr3_aa: CSANTGGQPQHF
j_call: TRBJ2-5; v_call: TRBV7-9; d_call: .; clone_size: many; cdr3_nt: TGTGCCAGCAGAACCGGGAGACAAGAGACCCAGTACTTC; cdr3_aa: CASRTGRQETQYF
j_call: TRBJ1-2; v_call: TRBV5-4; d_call: TRBD1; clone_size: few; cdr3_nt: TGTGCCAGCACCGCCGACAGGGCCTATGGCTACACCTTC; cdr3_aa: CASTADRAYGYTF
j_call: TRBJ2-3; v_call: TRBV2; d_call: .; clone_size: .; cdr3_nt: TGTGCCAGCAGTCATAACGGCCCCGGCGCAGATACGCAGTATTTT; cdr3_aa: CASSHNGPGADTQYF
j_call: TRBJ1-1; v_call: TRBV19; d_call: .; clone_size: many; cdr3_nt: TGTGCCAGTAGTCCCGGGACGATGGACACTGAAGCTTTCTTT; cdr3_aa: CASSPGTMDTEAFF
j_call: TRBJ2-3; v_call: TRBV6-2/TRBV6-3; d_call: .; clone_size: many; cdr3_nt: TGTGCCAGCAGCCAATCACGAAGCGGTTTTAGCACAGATACGCAGTATTTT; cdr3_aa: CASSQSRSGFSTDTQYF
j_call: TRBJ2-7; v_call: TRBV7-9; d_call: .; clone_size: .; cdr3_nt: TGTGCCAGCAGCTTACGTGGAGGGGGCCTCATCTACGAGCAGTACTTC; cdr3_aa: CASSLRGGGLIYEQYF
j_call: TRBJ2-1; v_call: TRBV6-2/TRBV6-3; d_call: .; clone_size: .; cdr3_nt: TGTGCCAGCAGTTCCTCTAATGAGCAGTTCTTC; cdr3_aa: CASSSSNEQFF
j_call: TRBJ2-1; v_call: TRBV14; d_call: .; clone_size: .; cdr3_nt: TGTGCCAGCAGCCAAGAGTCGGTGAGCTCCTACAATGAGCAGTTCTTC; cdr3_aa: CASSQESVSSYNEQFF
j_call: TRBJ2-7; v_call: TRBV30; d_call: .; clone_size: .; cdr3_nt: TGTGCCGGTTCTGGTTACTCCTACGAGCAGTACTTC; cdr3_aa: CAGSGYSYEQYF
j_call: TRBJ2-3; v_call: TRBV5-1; d_call: .; clone_size: many; cdr3_nt: TGCGCCAGCAGCGACGACCAAGGTGTCAATCCAGATACGCAGTATTTT; cdr3_aa: CASSDDQGVNPDTQYF
j_call: TRBJ2-7; v_call: TRBV13; d_call: .; clone_size: many; cdr3_nt: TGTGCCAGCAGCCCCGGCCTCAAGTACGAGCAGTACTTC; cdr3_aa: CASSPGLKYEQYF
j_call: TRBJ2-7; v_call: TRBV11-2; d_call: TRBD2; clone_size: .; cdr3_nt: TGTGCCAGCACCTCGGGACTAGCGGTCTACGAGCAGTACTTC; cdr3_aa: CASTSGLAVYEQYF
j_call: TRBJ2-7; v_call: TRBV20-1; d_call: .; clone_size: many; cdr3_nt: TGCAGTGCTAGAGATATGGCGGGGGCGCACTCCTACGAGCAGTACTTC; cdr3_aa: CSARDMAGAHSYEQYF
j_call: TRBJ1-1; v_call: TRBV6-2/TRBV6-3; d_call: .; clone_size: .; cdr3_nt: TGTGCCAGCAGTTACGGGGGTGGGATCACTGAAGCTTTCTTT; cdr3_aa: CASSYGGGITEAFF
j_call: TRBJ2-5; v_call: TRBV7-9; d_call: TRBD1; clone_size: many; cdr3_nt: TGTGCCAGCAGATTACCCGACAGGGAACAAGAGACCCAGTACTTC; cdr3_aa: CASRLPDREQETQYF
j_call: TRBJ2-7; v_call: TRBV19; d_call: .; clone_size: many; cdr3_nt: TGTGCCAGTAGTATGGCGGGACGGAACTACGAGCAGTACTTC; cdr3_aa: CASSMAGRNYEQYF
j_call: TRBJ2-5; v_call: TRBV28; d_call: .; clone_size: few; cdr3_nt: TGTGCCAGCCGTGGGGCAAGGACATTGCCACGGAGGGAAACCCAAGAGACCCAGTACTTC; cdr3_aa: CASRGARTLPRRETQETQYF
j_call: TRBJ2-7; v_call: TRBV4-3; d_call: TRBD1; clone_size: many; cdr3_nt: TGCGCCAGCAGCCAAGCATCCCGGGACAGCCGATACGAGCAGTACTTC; cdr3_aa: CASSQASRDSRYEQYF
j_call: TRBJ1-5; v_call: TRBV11-2; d_call: .; clone_size: .; cdr3_nt: TGTGCCAGCGGCTTAGTGGGGGGGCGGAATCAGCCCCAGCATTTT; cdr3_aa: CASGLVGGRNQPQHF
j_call: TRBJ2-2; v_call: TRBV4-1; d_call: .; clone_size: .; cdr3_nt: TGCGCCAGCAGCCAAGAACAGGGTAGCGGGTTCGCGAACACCGGGGAGCTGTTTTTT; cdr3_aa: CASSQEQGSGFANTGELFF
j_call: TRBJ1-2; v_call: TRBV4-3; d_call: TRBD1; clone_size: many; cdr3_nt: TGCGCCAGCAGCCCAGGACAGGGAAGTAACTATGGCTACACCTTC; cdr3_aa: CASSPGQGSNYGYTF
j_call: TRBJ1-1; v_call: TRBV9; d_call: .; clone_size: .; cdr3_nt: TGTGCCAGCAGCGTAGCTGAGGGGGGCACTGAAGCTTTCTTT; cdr3_aa: CASSVAEGGTEAFF
j_call: TRBJ2-1; v_call: TRBV30; d_call: .; clone_size: .; cdr3_nt: TGTGCCTGGAATGTGGGGGCAGGCAATGAGCAGTTCTTC; cdr3_aa: CAWNVGAGNEQFF
j_call: TRBJ2-7; v_call: TRBV4-3; d_call: TRBD2; clone_size: many; cdr3_nt: TGCGCCAGCAGCCAAGATCGGGCGGCTAGCGGGTTAGAGCAGTACTTC; cdr3_aa: CASSQDRAASGLEQYF
j_call: TRBJ2-7; v_call: TRBV7-9; d_call: .; clone_size: many; cdr3_nt: TGTGCCAGCAGCCCTGTACTGGCGGGACTGAGCTCCTACGAGCAGTACTTC; cdr3_aa: CASSPVLAGLSSYEQYF
j_call: TRBJ2-5; v_call: TRBV6-6; d_call: TRBD1; clone_size: many; cdr3_nt: TGTGCCAGCAGTAATACAGGGGCGGCGTTTGGGGAGACCCAGTACTTC; cdr3_aa: CASSNTGAAFGETQYF
j_call: TRBJ1-5; v_call: TRBV5-6; d_call: .; clone_size: once; cdr3_nt: TGTGCCAGCAGCTTGTCGTATTGGGGTGGCAATCAGCCCCAGCATTTT; cdr3_aa: CASSLSYWGGNQPQHF
j_call: TRBJ2-2; v_call: TRBV6-2/TRBV6-3; d_call: .; clone_size: .; cdr3_nt: TGTGCCAGCACCCTGCTGGAGACCGGGGAGCTGTTTTTT; cdr3_aa: CASTLLETGELFF
j_call: TRBJ2-3; v_call: TRBV4-3; d_call: TRBD2; clone_size: few; cdr3_nt: TGCGCCAGCAGCCAAGATCCTAGCGGGGGCCCCGAGATTGGAGATACGCAGTATTTT; cdr3_aa: CASSQDPSGGPEIGDTQYF
j_call: TRBJ2-7; v_call: TRBV5-3; d_call: TRBD1; clone_size: .; cdr3_nt: TGTGCCAGCAGCTTAACCGGGACAGCCCTTGCCTACGAGCAGTACTTC; cdr3_aa: CASSLTGTALAYEQYF
j_call: TRBJ2-4; v_call: TRBV2; d_call: .; clone_size: many; cdr3_nt: TGTGCCAGCAGTGAAACAGGGTCCCTAGCCAAAAACATTCAGTACTTC; cdr3_aa: CASSETGSLAKNIQYF
j_call: TRBJ2-1; v_call: TRBV29-1; d_call: .; clone_size: few; cdr3_nt: TGCAGCGTTGGGGGGGCGTCCTACAATGAGCAGTTCTTC; cdr3_aa: CSVGGASYNEQFF
j_call: TRBJ1-4; v_call: TRBV29-1; d_call: .; clone_size: many; cdr3_nt: TGCAGCGTTGGGGGGGACGCGAATGAAAAACTGTTTTTT; cdr3_aa: CSVGGDANEKLFF
j_call: TRBJ2-2; v_call: TRBV6-2/TRBV6-3; d_call: .; clone_size: many; cdr3_nt: TGTGCCAGCAGTTACTTCCGCCAGGATCGAACCGGGGAGCTGTTTTTT; cdr3_aa: CASSYFRQDRTGELFF
j_call: TRBJ1-5; v_call: TRBV28; d_call: .; clone_size: many; cdr3_nt: TGTGCCAGCAGTACGGCAGGGAGTCAGCCCCAGCATTTT; cdr3_aa: CASSTAGSQPQHF